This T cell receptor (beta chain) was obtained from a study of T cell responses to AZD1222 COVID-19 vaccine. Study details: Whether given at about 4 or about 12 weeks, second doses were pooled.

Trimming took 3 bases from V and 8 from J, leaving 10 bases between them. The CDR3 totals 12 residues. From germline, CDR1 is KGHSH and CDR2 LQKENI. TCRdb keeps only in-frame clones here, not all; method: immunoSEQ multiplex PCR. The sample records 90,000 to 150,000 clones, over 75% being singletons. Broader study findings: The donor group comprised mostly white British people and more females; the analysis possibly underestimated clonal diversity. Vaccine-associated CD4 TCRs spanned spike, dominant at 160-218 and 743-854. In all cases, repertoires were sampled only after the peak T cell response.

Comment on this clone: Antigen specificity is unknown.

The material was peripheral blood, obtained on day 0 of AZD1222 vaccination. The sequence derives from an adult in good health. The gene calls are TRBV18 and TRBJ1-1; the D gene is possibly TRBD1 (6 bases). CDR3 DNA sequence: TGTGCCAGCTCACCGACAGGTCGGGAAGCTTTCTTT. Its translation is CASSPTGREAFF.